The sequence of this TCR beta chain was determined in a study of regulatory T cells in long-lasting Graves disease. Across the study: Over 5 years of antithyroid drugs plus positive TSH receptor antibodies defined persistent Graves' disease.

CDR3 regions were amplified by Arm-PCR using iRepertoire HTBI primers to build TCR beta libraries. Authors' processing steps: Identified segments across samples numbered 55 to 70 TRBV and roughly 15 TRBJ. MiXCR was run by TCRdb on the multiplex PCR reads, yielding one entry per CDR3 protein. The V and J calls were determined by TCRdb, not by the authors. The sample includes hundreds of thousands of distinct CDR3 sequences, less than 25% seen only once; the top ten take under 9%. This clonotype was seen at least ten times. As yet, its antigen is unknown. General study findings and limits: Compared with new cases, persistent Graves' patients showed reduced TCR diversity.

The time point was: persistent/refractory GD, antithyroid drugs over 5 years with positive TRAb. PBMC-extracted RNA yielded the TCR library. Approximately 9 milliliters of peripheral blood went into EDTA tubes. Sequenced here: peripheral blood mononuclear cells (PBMCs), sampled when the disease was refractory, from a patient treated with antithyroid drugs. The TCR was taken from a female donor with Graves disease.

The CDR3 sequence is CSVDATGGDTEAFF. Written as DNA, the CDR3 is TGCAGCGTTGATGCTACAGGGGGGGACACTGAAGCTTTCTTT. The rearrangement links TRBV29-1 to TRBJ1-1; 8 bases fit TRBD1. Germline V gene data show CDR1 as SQVTM and CDR2 as ANQGSEA. Trimming cost V 3 bases and J 3 bases; bases outside gene matches: 6. The CDR3 runs to 14 residues.